This T cell receptor beta chain came from a study of T cell responses to AZD1222 COVID-19 vaccine. General study findings and limits: Donors were mostly white British, more females; clonal diversity possibly underestimated. Researchers report vaccine-associated CD4 TCRs spanning spike, with dominance at 160-218 and 743-854. The repertoires were collected only after the peak T cell response.

Using immunoSEQ multiplex PCR, the repertoire was profiled, and TCRdb retains in-frame clones only, with some absent. The table lists more than 90,000 clones, roughly 86% of them singletons, with about 16% in the top ten. This CDR3 is 14 amino acids long. Germline assignment: CDR1 SGHTA and CDR2 FQGNSA. Losses at the gene ends were 4 bases for V and 2 bases for J; bases not matched to a gene: 5. Comments on this clone: No antigen is known for it.

Second-dose timings of about 4 or about 12 weeks were pooled. This chain connects TRBV7-2 to TRBJ2-7, with 7 bases aligning to TRBD2. This receptor was taken from an adult who received the AZD1222 COVID-19 vaccine. Sequencing was performed on peripheral blood, taken 28 days after the second AZD1222 dose. The CDR3 nucleotides read TGTGCCAGCAGCTCTCGACTAGCCGCCTACGAGCAGTACTTC. This gives the protein CASSSRLAAYEQYF.